This is a list of T cell receptor beta chains from one sample in a study of response to subunit inactivated influenza vaccine. TCRdb re-called the RT-PCR reads through MiXCR, storing one row per CDR3 protein. Counted here are more than 450,000 distinct CDR3 sequences, approximately 7.6% occurring once; the ten biggest clones make up approximately 12%. Sequenced material: PBMCs from blood, taken about 24 months after vaccination. The receptor source for this set is a man between 45 and 75 years old who received an inactivated influenza vaccine. The CDR3 runs from the conserved cysteine through the conserved F or W. Fields, in order: clone size, D gene, J gene, V gene, CDR3 protein, CDR3 DNA. The D gene is left open where the match is weak. Clone size is not always given. Where it is, it says once, few, many or a class for expanded clones.

size: .; D: TRBD2; J: TRBJ2-5; V: TRBV7-6; CDR3: CASSATSGGGGETQYF; DNA: TGTGCCAGCAGCGCGACTAGCGGGGGCGGGGGAGAGACCCAGTACTTC
size: .; D: TRBD2; J: TRBJ2-3; V: TRBV29-1; CDR3: CSVRSSGMGGGTDTQYF; DNA: TGCAGCGTTCGGAGTAGCGGGATGGGCGGGGGCACAGATACGCAGTATTTT
size: many; D: TRBD2; J: TRBJ2-7; V: TRBV6-2/TRBV6-3; CDR3: CASSLRTSGRVEQYF; DNA: TGTGCCAGCAGTCTACGGACTAGCGGGAGGGTCGAGCAGTACTTC
size: many; D: TRBD1; J: TRBJ1-2; V: TRBV6-1; CDR3: CASSTTGGIYGYTF; DNA: TGTGCCAGCAGCACGACAGGGGGGATCTATGGCTACACCTTC
size: few; D: TRBD2; J: TRBJ2-1; V: TRBV20-1; CDR3: CSVSRGRASGEQFF; DNA: TGCAGTGTATCACGGGGGAGGGCCTCGGGGGAGCAGTTCTTC
size: few; D: .; J: TRBJ2-7; V: TRBV20-1; CDR3: CSARDSTSYEQYF; DNA: TGCAGTGCTAGAGATTCAACCTCCTACGAGCAGTACTTC
size: few; D: .; J: TRBJ2-7; V: TRBV20-1; CDR3: CSARGSNQGLFGNEQYF; DNA: TGCAGTGCTAGAGGTTCGAACCAGGGTTTATTTGGGAACGAGCAGTACTTC
size: many; D: .; J: TRBJ2-1; V: TRBV20-1; CDR3: CSARVRDEQFF; DNA: TGCAGTGCTAGAGTAAGGGATGAGCAGTTCTTC
size: few; D: TRBD2; J: TRBJ2-7; V: TRBV10-3; CDR3: CAIGVWGQNVAGSSYEQYF; DNA: TGTGCCATCGGCGTCTGGGGGCAGAACGTAGCGGGGTCGTCCTACGAGCAGTACTTC
size: few; D: .; J: TRBJ2-7; V: TRBV30; CDR3: CAWTRDVSYEQYF; DNA: TGTGCCTGGACCCGGGACGTTTCCTACGAGCAGTACTTC
size: many; D: .; J: TRBJ1-1; V: TRBV29-1; CDR3: CSVGRFNTEAFF; DNA: TGCAGCGTTGGCAGATTTAACACTGAAGCTTTCTTT
size: few; D: TRBD1; J: TRBJ2-5; V: TRBV4-3; CDR3: CASSQDSPGQGFETQYF; DNA: TGCGCCAGCAGCCAAGATTCTCCGGGACAGGGTTTTGAGACCCAGTACTTC
size: .; D: .; J: TRBJ2-3; V: TRBV5-1; CDR3: CASSLVTTTDTQYF; DNA: TGCGCCAGCAGCTTGGTAACAACTACAGATACGCAGTATTTT
size: .; D: .; J: TRBJ2-5; V: TRBV5-1; CDR3: CASSINSQEETQYF; DNA: TGCGCCAGCAGCATCAATTCTCAGGAGGAGACCCAGTACTTC
size: many; D: .; J: TRBJ1-2; V: TRBV28; CDR3: CASSLRREYTF; DNA: TGTGCCAGCAGTTTACGCAGAGAATACACCTTC
size: many; D: TRBD1; J: TRBJ1-1; V: TRBV12-3/TRBV12-4; CDR3: CASSLTGGLTEAFF; DNA: TGTGCCAGCAGTTTAACAGGGGGCTTGACTGAAGCTTTCTTT
size: many; D: .; J: TRBJ1-5; V: TRBV21-1; CDR3: CASSKKGSALYSNQPQHF; DNA: TGTGCCAGCAGCAAGAAGGGTTCGGCCCTATATAGCAATCAGCCCCAGCATTTT